These 32 T cell receptor beta chains were sequenced from one sample in a study of OX40 agonist ivuxolimab in advanced cancers. The data were produced by immunoSEQ multiplex PCR, yet TCRdb's version contains in-frame clones alone and is incomplete. Among 7,500 to 10,000 clones, 88% were seen once, and the ten largest hold roughly 16%. The sequencing used CD4+ or CD8+ T cells sorted from blood, collected in a trial of the OX40 agonist ivuxolimab. The receptors come from an adult with an advanced solid tumor such as melanoma, head and neck, liver or kidney cancer.

The rearrangement joins TRBV5-6 to TRBJ2-3, with TRBD2 matching over 9 bases. The junction had 0 bases not matched to a gene; V was cut back by 0 bases and J by 1 base. The CDR3 consists of 15 residues. Germline V gene sequence: CDR1 SGHDT, CDR2 YYEEEE. For the CDR3, the DNA is TGTGCCAGCAGCTTGGTAGCGGGAGGCACAGATACGCAGTATTTT. The encoded protein is CASSLVAGGTDTQYF.

This chain links TRBV6-1 with TRBJ1-5, with D possibly TRBD1 on 5 matching bases. Trimming stripped 6 bases from V and 3 bases from J, with 9 bases between. The V gene's germline CDR1 is MNHNS and CDR2 SASEGT. The CDR3 runs to 13 residues. CDR3 sequence reads: CASRQEINQPQHF. The CDR3 DNA reads TGTGCCAGCAGACAGGAGATCAATCAGCCCCAGCATTTT.

This rearrangement joins TRBV6-1 to TRBJ2-7; unclear D gene. The CDR3 has 11 residues. Germline V gives CDR1 MNHNS, CDR2 SASEGT. V was clipped by 3 bases and J by 3 bases, with 3 bases between them. The CDR3 DNA sequence: TGTGCCAGCAGTGACAGCTACGAGCAGTACTTC. It translates to CASSDSYEQYF.

The chain has TRBV6-6 and TRBJ2-7; D is unclear. The V end lost 2 bases, the J end lost 6 bases, and 11 bases lay between the germline ends. CDR3 length: 13 residues. The germline CDR1 and CDR2 sequences are MNHNY and SVGAGI (reference sequence). The CDR3 region is CASSYIGFGEQYF. The DNA of the CDR3 is TGTGCCAGCAGTTACATCGGGTTCGGCGAGCAGTACTTC.

V and J are TRBV5-1 and TRBJ1-1, with 8 bases aligning to TRBD1. The germline gives CDR1 SGHRS, CDR2 YFSETQ. V trimming: 4 bases; J trimming: 8 bases; junction bases outside the gene matches: 13. The CDR3 length is 15 residues. This CDR3 is CASSKGQGLTLEAFF. The CDR3 DNA reads as TGCGCCAGCAGCAAAGGACAGGGACTTACTTTAGAAGCTTTCTTT.

The chain carries TRBV5-1 and TRBJ1-1, with a possible D match to TRBD1 (5 bases). The CDR3 has 13 residues. V lost 3 bases and J 1 base, leaving 7 bases between the germline ends. The germline gives CDR1 SGHRS, CDR2 YFSETQ. The DNA of the CDR3 is TGCGCCAGCAGCTATGACAGGAACACTGAAGCTTTCTTT. Its translation is CASSYDRNTEAFF.

This chain links TRBV7-9 with TRBJ1-1; possibly TRBD1 for D (6 bases). The CDR3 is 15 residues long. CDR1 SEHNR and CDR2 FQNEAQ come from the germline V gene (reference sequence). Trimming took off 5 bases at V and 4 bases at J, with 17 bases between the two ends. CDR3 bases: TGTGCCAGCAGCGGTACGCAGGGGTCACTCACTGAAGCTTTCTTT. Amino acids: CASSGTQGSLTEAFF.

This clone is categorized as medium-sized. Here the CDR3 DNA reads TGTGCCAGCACCCTTGGGGGTAGCGGGCCTAACATTGGGAACGAGCAGTACTTC. Translating gives CASTLGGSGPNIGNEQYF. The chain employs TRBV27 and TRBJ2-7; 7 nucleotides line up with TRBD2. Germline V gene data show CDR1 as MNHEY and CDR2 as SMNVEV (reference sequence). Germline trimming cut 7 bases from V and 5 bases from J; bases unmatched to any gene: 23. This CDR3 contains 18 residues.

The rearrangement joins TRBV28 to TRBJ2-7; the D is unclear. With 0 bases removed from V and 3 bases from J, the gap between germline ends came to 3 bases. In germline, CDR1 is MDHEN, CDR2 SYDVKM. The CDR3 covers 12 residues. The CDR3 DNA reads as TGTGCCAGCAGTTTATGGGTCTACGAGCAGTACTTC. Amino acid sequence: CASSLWVYEQYF.

CDR3 sequence: CASSHGRGPYEQYF. CDR3 DNA: TGCGCCAGCAGCCATGGGAGGGGGCCCTACGAGCAGTACTTC. The chain couples TRBV4-3 to TRBJ2-7, with D perhaps matching TRBD1 or TRBD2 (7 bases each). The CDR3 totals 14 residues. CDR1 is LGHNA and CDR2 is YSLEER in the germline V gene. V lost 3 bases, J lost 2 bases, and 11 bases lay in between.

The chain combines TRBV27 with TRBJ2-1; D may be TRBD2 (5 bases). V lost 1 base to trimming and J lost 0 bases, with 7 bases between them. The germline V gene encodes CDR1 MNHEY and CDR2 SMNVEV (reference sequence). This CDR3 has 15 amino acids. DNA of the CDR3: TGTGCCAGCAGTTTATTGCGGGCCTCCTACAATGAGCAGTTCTTC. Its translation: CASSLLRASYNEQFF.

The gene calls are TRBV6-5 and TRBJ1-1; D gene uncertain. Trimming pared 7 bases from V and 5 bases from J, leaving 11 bases between. The CDR3 loop spans 12 amino acids. CDR1 and CDR2 from the germline V gene are MNHEY and SVGAGI. The CDR3 DNA is TGTGCCAGCATTGGCGGCGGGACTGAAGCTTTCTTT. Encoded protein: CASIGGGTEAFF.

Only one count was recorded for this clone. The chain combines TRBV27 with TRBJ1-2; D not certain. The germline V and J ends were trimmed by 1 base and 9 bases, with 15 bases remaining between them. Germline V CDR1 and CDR2: MNHEY, SMNVEV (reference sequence). This CDR3 is 14 amino acids long. CDR3 nucleotide sequence: TGTGCCAGCAGTTTATACAGAGGCTATGGAAGCTACACCTTC. It codes for CASSLYRGYGSYTF.

V is TRBV30 and J is TRBJ1-1, with TRBD1 matching 7 bases. Unmatched junction bases numbered 10, after V lost 5 bases and J lost 4 bases. The CDR3 runs to 14 residues. Germline V gene lookup returns CDR1 GTSNPN and CDR2 SVGIG (reference sequence). The CDR3 here is CAWERGSGGTEAFF. CDR3 DNA sequence: TGTGCCTGGGAGAGGGGCTCAGGGGGCACTGAAGCTTTCTTT.

V is TRBV29-1 and J is TRBJ2-2; D could derive from TRBD1 or TRBD2 (5 bases each). The CDR3 runs to 14 residues. V lost 5 bases and J lost 0, with 10 bases in between. CDR1 is SQVTM, CDR2 ANQGSEA, per germline. The CDR3 DNA reads as TGCAGCGTTCCCGGGGCGGCGAACACCGGGGAGCTGTTTTTT. Translating gives CSVPGAANTGELFF.

The chain uses TRBV7-9 and TRBJ2-2; D gene unclear. CDR1 is SEHNR and CDR2 is FQNEAQ in the germline V gene (reference sequence). Trimming removed 9 bases at V and 0 bases at J, with 23 bases between. This CDR3 comprises 18 residues. The CDR3 DNA follows: TGTGCCAGGCAAGACCTTCCCTTAACAGATACGAACACCGGGGAGCTGTTTTTT. This sequence encodes CARQDLPLTDTNTGELFF.

The chain carries TRBV27 and TRBJ2-5, with D perhaps being TRBD1 or TRBD2 (5 bases each). The CDR3 sequence is 14 residues long. The V end was cut by 6 bases, the J end by 1 base, with 12 bases between. CDR1 and CDR2 (germline): MNHEY, SMNVEV (reference sequence). The CDR3 nucleotides are TGTGCCAGCAGACAGTCGAGGGGCCAAGAGACCCAGTACTTC. Residues: CASRQSRGQETQYF.

The chain employs TRBV7-2 and TRBJ2-7; 9 nucleotides match TRBD1. After removal of 4 bases from V and 4 bases from J, the junction contained 5 bases not matched to a gene. Germline V lookup: CDR1 SGHTA, CDR2 FQGNSA. The CDR3 contains 14 residues. CDR3 in amino acids: CASSSDRGVYEQYF. The CDR3 coding sequence is TGTGCCAGCAGCTCGGACAGGGGCGTTTACGAGCAGTACTTC.

This chain connects TRBV7-9 to TRBJ2-3; 7 bases fit TRBD2. The germline gives CDR1 SEHNR, CDR2 FQNEAQ (reference sequence). With V trimmed by 7 bases and J by 4 bases, 14 bases remained unmatched. The CDR3 is 16 amino acids. The CDR3 protein is CASTIGAGRRADTQYF. CDR3 DNA: TGTGCCAGCACCATAGGAGCGGGACGGCGGGCAGATACGCAGTATTTT.

V is TRBV6-5 and J is TRBJ1-1; D remains unclear. The ends were cut back, 4 bases at V and 0 bases at J, with 15 bases in the middle. Germline CDR1 reads MNHEY; CDR2 reads SVGAGI. CDR3 size: 16 residues. The CDR3 DNA sequence: TGTGCCAGCAGTTCCCCGGGGTTGGCTGTGAACACTGAAGCTTTCTTT. Its translation: CASSSPGLAVNTEAFF.

CDR3 bases: TGTGCCAGCAGCCCAGCAGGTCTAGCGGGGCTTGAGCAGTTCTTC. As protein: CASSPAGLAGLEQFF. The chain is built from TRBV7-9 and TRBJ2-1; 9 nucleotides line up with TRBD2. With V trimmed by 5 bases and J by 9 bases, 11 bases remained unmatched. Per germline, CDR1 SEHNR and CDR2 FQNEAQ (reference sequence). This CDR3 contains 15 residues. The variable domain in full, with the rest retrieved from reference TRBV7-9 and TRBJ2-1, is DTGVSQNPRHKITKRGQNVTFRCDPISEHNRLYWYRQTLGQGPEFLTYFQNEAQLEKSRLLSDRFSAERPKGSFSTLEIQRTEQGDSAMYLCASSPAGLAGLEQFFGPGTRLTVL.

The rearrangement joins TRBV28 to TRBJ2-3; D is perhaps TRBD2 (6 bases). There are 18 residues in the CDR3. Germline CDR1 and CDR2: MDHEN and SYDVKM. V was clipped by 6 bases and J by 2 bases, with 24 bases between them. CDR3 coding DNA: TGTGCCAGCAGCACCGATTCGGCCTCGCGGGGCTACACAGATACGCAGTATTTT. Translated: CASSTDSASRGYTDTQYF.

The genes are TRBV19 and TRBJ1-5; 9 bases match TRBD1. The CDR3 length is 14 residues. Germline trimming cut 7 bases from V and 5 bases from J; bases unmatched to any gene: 6. CDR1 LNHDA and CDR2 SQIVND come from the germline V gene (reference sequence). The CDR3 spells CASIGQGLDQPQHF. The CDR3 DNA is TGTGCCAGTATAGGACAGGGGTTGGATCAGCCCCAGCATTTT. Full variable domain (missing parts from reference TRBV19 and TRBJ1-5): DGGITQSPKYLFRKEGQNVTLSCEQNLNHDAMYWYRQDPGQGLRLIYYSQIVNDFQKGDIAEGYSVSREKKESFPLTVTSAQKNPTAFYLCASIGQGLDQPQHFGDGTRLSIL.

The chain has TRBV6-5 and TRBJ1-1, with no clear D. V was clipped by 4 bases and J by 0 bases, with 6 bases between them. The CDR3 length is 13 residues. The germline V gene encodes CDR1 MNHEY and CDR2 SVGAGI. This CDR3 is CASSLGLNTEAFF. CDR3 sequence (DNA): TGTGCCAGCAGTTTAGGTCTGAACACTGAAGCTTTCTTT.

The gene calls are TRBV7-2 and TRBJ2-7; D is possibly TRBD2 (5 bases). Per the germline V gene, CDR1 is SGHTA and CDR2 is FQGNSA. The CDR3 extends over 16 amino acids. Trimming stripped 0 bases from V and 2 bases from J, with 14 bases between. The CDR3 is CASSLASGVRTYEQYF. The CDR3 DNA reads TGTGCCAGCAGCTTAGCCTCCGGGGTACGGACCTACGAGCAGTACTTC.

This chain uses TRBV2 with TRBJ2-7, with TRBD2 matching over 11 bases. The CDR3 runs 14 residues. Germline trimming cut 5 bases from V and 2 bases from J; bases unmatched to any gene: 2. CDR1 is SNHLY, CDR2 FYNNEI, per germline. CDR3: CASSPSGGTYEQYF. For the CDR3, the DNA is TGTGCCAGCAGTCCTAGCGGGGGGACCTACGAGCAGTACTTC.

The rearrangement links TRBV4-3 to TRBJ1-4; D is unresolved. Germline CDR1 and CDR2: LGHNA and YSLEER. The CDR3 is made up of 14 amino acids. V dropped 0 bases and J dropped 5 bases, with 7 bases sitting between them. The CDR3 spells CASSQDQRNEKLFF. Here the CDR3 DNA reads TGCGCCAGCAGCCAAGATCAGCGGAATGAAAAACTGTTTTTT.

The CDR3 DNA follows: TGCGCCAGCAGCCAAGATTTAGCCGGGGAGCTGTTTTTT. It is translated as CASSQDLAGELFF. The V call is TRBV4-3, the J call TRBJ2-2; D is uncertain. V dropped 0 bases and J dropped 6 bases, with 5 bases sitting between them. The germline CDR1 and CDR2 sequences are LGHNA and YSLEER. This CDR3 contains 13 residues.

CDR3 loop: CASSSLIGVSTEAFF. CDR3 DNA sequence: TGTGCCAGCAGCTCCCTGATCGGGGTCAGCACTGAAGCTTTCTTT. The chain recombines TRBV5-8 with TRBJ1-1, with D unresolved. The CDR3 has 15 amino acids. In germline, CDR1 is SGHTS, CDR2 YDEGEE. Trimming stripped 3 bases from V and 4 bases from J, with 16 bases between.

This sequence joins TRBV10-3 and TRBJ2-7; 8 positions match TRBD1. The length of the CDR3 is 13 residues. The ends lost 4 bases at V and 4 bases at J; junction bases unmatched: 3. Germline V gene data show CDR1 as ENHRY and CDR2 as SYGVKD. CDR3: CAISAGQVYEQYF. The CDR3 DNA reads TGTGCCATCAGTGCGGGACAGGTTTACGAGCAGTACTTC.

The gene calls are TRBV30 and TRBJ2-3; a possible D gene is TRBD1 (7 bases). CDR1 and CDR2 from the germline V gene are GTSNPN and SVGIG (reference sequence). V was cut by 1 base and J by 3 bases, with 20 bases left in between. The CDR3 contains 17 residues. CDR3 sequence (DNA): TGTGCCTGGAGTGACGGCAGGGGGGCCTTTCGTACAGATACGCAGTATTTT. Translating gives CAWSDGRGAFRTDTQYF.

The chain's CDR3 is CASTGTRNEQFF. CDR3 DNA: TGTGCCAGCACCGGGACTAGGAATGAGCAGTTCTTC. This chain connects TRBV7-9 to TRBJ2-1, with 8 nucleotides matching TRBD2. This CDR3 spans 12 amino acids. V gave up 7 bases and J gave up 7 bases; unmatched junction bases: 3. Germline CDR1 is SEHNR and CDR2 is FQNEAQ (reference sequence).